This T cell receptor beta chain was identified during a study of blood T cell repertoires in COVID-19. Whole-study context: Samples taken during acute and convalescent COVID-19 were collected in the United States, Italy and Spain. The analysed material was cDNA or gDNA that came from T cells, B-cell-depleted T cells, or PBMCs.

The CDR3 is 16 residues long. Between the trimmed V and J ends, which lost 4 bases and 3 bases, there was a span of 15 bases. Looked up from germline, CDR1 is KGHSH and CDR2 is LQKENI. Per the original data handling: Estimated nucleated cell counts came from reference gene primer amplification. Profiling relied on immunoSEQ multiplex PCR, and the TCRdb table lists in-frame clones only, not all of them. That table gives V, J and clone size, and the DNA gave D and trimming. This table has 250,000 or so clones, about 80% appearing once. This chain uses TRBV18 with TRBJ2-2; a weak D match, TRBD2 (6 bases). This TCR was sampled from a man in his thirties or forties who had recovered from COVID-19. Sequencing was performed on peripheral blood. CDR3 sequence: CASSRRAGSDTGELFF. CDR3 nucleotides: TGTGCCAGCTCACGGCGGGCGGGATCGGACACCGGGGAGCTGTTTTTT. Together with reference TRBV18 and TRBJ2-2, the CDR3 gives the full variable domain: NAGVMQNPRHLVRRRGQEARLRCSPMKGHSHVYWYRQLPEEGLKFMVYLQKENIIDESGMPKERFSAEFPKEGPSILRIQQVVRGDSAAYFCASSRRAGSDTGELFFGEGSRLTVL.